The TCR beta chain described here comes from a study of blood T cells in healthy people across ages. Through a sample-barcoded 5' primer and a J-beta primer mix, a second PCR was run for roughly 7 to 12 cycles. MiXCR, run by TCRdb on the 5' RACE reads, gives a single entry per CDR3 protein. The profile covers approximately 940,000 distinct CDR3 sequences, with around 48% appearing a single time and roughly 13% taken by the ten largest. The CDR3 is 16 amino acids. The ends lost 4 bases at V and 3 bases at J; junction bases unmatched: 6. Germline V gene data show CDR1 as MGHRA and CDR2 as YSYEKL. The sample consisted of blood. The clonotype was recovered from a young man in good health. V usage is TRBV4-1 and J usage is TRBJ1-2; 12 bases line up with TRBD1. Here the CDR3 reads CASSPGTGGSDYGYTF. The DNA for the CDR3 is TGCGCCAGCAGCCCCGGGACAGGGGGCTCTGACTATGGCTACACCTTC.